The 7 T cell receptor beta chains below were found in one sample sequenced in a study of T cell responses to AZD1222 COVID-19 vaccine. TCRdb's table, derived via immunoSEQ multiplex PCR, lists solely in-frame clones and lacks some. Of fewer than 130,000 clones listed, approximately 90% are singletons. The starting material was peripheral blood, obtained on day 0 of AZD1222 vaccination. The receptor source for this set is an adult in good health.

This chain joins TRBV11-2 and TRBJ2-6, with unresolved D. Deletions cut 1 base from V and 0 bases from J, with 7 bases between. The length of the CDR3 is 16 residues. Germline CDR1 and CDR2: SGHAT and FQNNGV. CDR3 region: CASSLGFLSGANVLTF. The DNA of the CDR3 is TGTGCCAGCAGCTTAGGTTTCCTCTCTGGGGCCAACGTCCTGACTTTC.

This clone was seen more than once but under ten times. The rearrangement links TRBV2 to TRBJ2-2; 8 bases line up with TRBD1. This CDR3 is 15 amino acids long. Germline-derived CDR1 and CDR2 are SNHLY and FYNNEI. The junction had 6 bases not matched to a gene; V was cut back by 6 bases and J by 3 bases. CDR3 loop: CASSLTGGDTGELFF. The CDR3 DNA follows: TGTGCCAGCAGCCTAACAGGGGGAGACACCGGGGAGCTGTTTTTT.

The chain joins TRBV3-1 (or the pseudogene TRBV3-2) to TRBJ2-5; TRBD2 aligns across 8 bases. CDR1 and CDR2 (germline): LGHDT, YNNKEL (reference sequence). The V and J ends lost 0 bases and 3 bases, in that order; junction bases with no gene match: 6. The CDR3 runs 16 residues. The CDR3 here is CASSQESGGAKETQYF. DNA for the CDR3: TGTGCCAGCAGCCAAGAGAGCGGGGGAGCAAAAGAGACCCAGTACTTC.

CDR3 nucleotide sequence: TGTGCCAGCAGTTATTGGGGGGCTGAAGCTTTCTTT. Translated, it gives CASSYWGAEAFF. This rearrangement joins TRBV6-2 or TRBV6-3 to TRBJ1-1; possibly TRBD1 for D (5 bases). The CDR3 has 12 amino acids. Germline V CDR1 and CDR2: MNHEY, SVGEGT. V lost 3 bases to trimming and J lost 6 bases, with 8 bases between them.

A few counts support this clone. The chain is built from TRBV28 and TRBJ2-1; D tentatively reads TRBD1 or TRBD2 (5 bases each). CDR3 length: 14 residues. CDR1 and CDR2 from the germline V gene are MDHEN and SYDVKM. The V and J ends lost 6 bases and 5 bases respectively, with 14 bases between them. The DNA of the CDR3 is TGTGCCAGCAGATCACCGGGACCACACAATGAGCAGTTCTTC. Protein sequence: CASRSPGPHNEQFF.

This chain connects TRBV28 to TRBJ2-7; D may be TRBD1 or TRBD2 (5 bases each). V lost 6 bases and J lost 4, with 19 bases in between. Germline V gene lookup returns CDR1 MDHEN and CDR2 SYDVKM. The CDR3 runs 15 residues. The CDR3 region is CASRYRISGIYEQYF. CDR3 nucleotides: TGTGCCAGCAGATACAGGATATCGGGAATATACGAGCAGTACTTC.

The J gene is TRBJ1-1, the V gene TRBV5-1, with a tentative D call TRBD1 (5 bases). The CDR3 consists of 14 residues. The germline V gene encodes CDR1 SGHRS and CDR2 YFSETQ. Deletions cut 0 bases from V and 5 bases from J, with 11 bases between. CDR3 in DNA: TGCGCCAGCAGCTTGGAGTCAGGGAGAACTGAAGCTTTCTTT. Its translation is CASSLESGRTEAFF.